This is a list of T cell receptor beta chains from one sample in a study of regulatory T cells in long-lasting Graves disease. TCRdb ran MiXCR on the multiplex PCR reads and lists one entry per CDR3 protein. Of 400,000 to 500,000 distinct CDR3 sequences listed, approximately 16% are singletons. This sample also appeared in a second study, on T cells in Graves' hyperthyroidism and ophthalmopathy.

This specimen consisted of peripheral blood mononuclear cells (PBMCs), obtained at new diagnosis, from a patient treated with antithyroid drugs. The receptor source for this set is a woman aged 18-29 years with Graves disease. The CDR3 runs from the conserved cysteine through the conserved F or W. Fields, in order: J gene, V gene, CDR3 length, CDR3 protein.

j_call: TRBJ2-1
v_call: TRBV19
cdr3_length: 13
cdr3_aa: CASSIMRKGEQFF

j_call: TRBJ1-1
v_call: TRBV20-1
cdr3_length: 13
cdr3_aa: CSARGDRVTEAFF

j_call: TRBJ2-1
v_call: TRBV13
cdr3_length: 16
cdr3_aa: CASSPPHGRDYNEQFF

j_call: TRBJ2-1
v_call: TRBV19
cdr3_length: 15
cdr3_aa: CASSMQRAPYNEQSF

j_call: TRBJ2-5
v_call: TRBV7-9
cdr3_length: 14
cdr3_aa: CASSLYSEQETQYF

j_call: TRBJ2-7
v_call: TRBV6-1
cdr3_length: 15
cdr3_aa: CAGSESQHFSYEQYF

j_call: TRBJ2-1
v_call: TRBV7-9
cdr3_length: 14
cdr3_aa: CASSTSTSSNEQFF

j_call: TRBJ2-1
v_call: TRBV19
cdr3_length: 15
cdr3_aa: CASSTGLASYNEQFF

j_call: TRBJ2-4
v_call: TRBV16
cdr3_length: 13
cdr3_aa: CASSQRGEGIQYF

j_call: TRBJ2-2
v_call: TRBV7-7
cdr3_length: 17
cdr3_aa: CASSLAPGARNTGELFF

j_call: TRBJ2-7
v_call: TRBV6-2/TRBV6-3
cdr3_length: 16
cdr3_aa: CASSYPGPQGTNEQYF

j_call: TRBJ1-1
v_call: TRBV19
cdr3_length: 13
cdr3_aa: CASTDRGGTEAFF

j_call: TRBJ1-6
v_call: TRBV4-1
cdr3_length: 18
cdr3_aa: CASSQDLRGAAQGSPLHF

j_call: TRBJ2-7
v_call: TRBV11-2
cdr3_length: 15
cdr3_aa: CASSLEGLESYEQYF

j_call: TRBJ1-5
v_call: TRBV12-3/TRBV12-4
cdr3_length: 14
cdr3_aa: CASRNGWGHQPQHF

j_call: TRBJ1-6
v_call: TRBV28
cdr3_length: 14
cdr3_aa: CASSLRQYSSPLHF

j_call: TRBJ2-1
v_call: TRBV20-1
cdr3_length: 18
cdr3_aa: CSATLYGGLGNRYNEQFF

j_call: TRBJ2-5
v_call: TRBV7-2
cdr3_length: 14
cdr3_aa: CASSPPGPQETQYF

j_call: TRBJ2-1
v_call: TRBV29-1
cdr3_length: 13
cdr3_aa: CSGWGSSYNEQFF

j_call: TRBJ2-3
v_call: TRBV7-9
cdr3_length: 16
cdr3_aa: CASSSGLAESTDTQYF

j_call: TRBJ1-3
v_call: TRBV3-1
cdr3_length: 14
cdr3_aa: CASRSRVSGNTIYF

j_call: TRBJ2-5
v_call: TRBV11-2
cdr3_length: 17
cdr3_aa: CASSLVTFGTAQETQYF